This paragraph covers one T cell receptor (beta chain) sequence. The target antigen is unknown. The trim removed 3 bases at V and 2 bases at J, leaving 10 bases unmatched. The CDR3 runs 17 residues. The germline CDR1 and CDR2 sequences are DFQATT and SNEGSKA (reference sequence). The record originates from a study of identical twins. Notes on the study in general: Weaker excess twin sharing was observed in beta out-of-frame sequences. Cross-sectional statistical analysis, not tracking of the same donors, underpinned the conclusions.

Template switching added a universal primer site; cDNA carried unique molecular identifiers. TCRdb independently ran MiXCR on the 5' RACE reads; one entry per CDR3 protein. The sample yields about 260,000 distinct CDR3 sequences, roughly 7% seen once. This same sample was also taken into another study, of yellow fever vaccine responses in identical twins.

Input material: memory (CD45RO+) T cells sorted from blood. The chain recombines TRBV20-1 with TRBJ2-5; 12 bases fit TRBD2. The TCR sequence derives from a woman aged 18-35 years in good health. CDR3 nucleotides: TGCAGTGCTAGTTCTAGCGGGGGGGCCCGGGGGCAAGAGACCCAGTACTTC. Protein sequence: CSASSSGGARGQETQYF.